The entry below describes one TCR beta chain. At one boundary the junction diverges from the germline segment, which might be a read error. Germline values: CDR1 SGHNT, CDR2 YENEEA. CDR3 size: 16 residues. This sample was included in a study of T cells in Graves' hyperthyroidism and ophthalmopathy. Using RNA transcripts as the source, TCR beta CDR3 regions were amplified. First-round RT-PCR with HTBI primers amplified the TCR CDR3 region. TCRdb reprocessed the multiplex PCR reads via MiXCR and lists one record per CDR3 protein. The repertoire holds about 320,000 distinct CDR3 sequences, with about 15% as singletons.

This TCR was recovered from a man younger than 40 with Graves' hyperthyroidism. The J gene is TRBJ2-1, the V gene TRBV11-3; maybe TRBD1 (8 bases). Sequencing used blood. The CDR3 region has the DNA TGTTCCAGCAGCTTAGACAGGGGCGGGAGAACATTTGAGCAGTTCTTC. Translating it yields CSSSLDRGGRTFEQFF.